This T cell receptor (beta chain) was captured in a study of blood T cell repertoires in COVID-19. Overall study: In each case, the material was cDNA or gDNA derived from T cells, B-cell-depleted T cells, or PBMCs.

Measured with immunoSEQ multiplex PCR; TCRdb has only the in-frame clones, and not every one. Here the sample spans fewer than 400,000 clones, around nine tenths being singletons. CDR3 length: 16 amino acids. Germline V gene data show CDR1 as LGHNA and CDR2 as YSLEER. V lost 4 bases and J 8 bases, leaving 23 bases between the germline ends. The receptor was isolated from a woman younger than 45 who had been exposed to COVID-19. V usage is TRBV4-3 and J usage is TRBJ1-2; D is uncertain. The sample taken for sequencing was PBMCs or T cells enriched from blood (not recorded which). CDR3 residues: CASSRDSTAQPGGYTF. The CDR3 DNA sequence: TGCGCCAGCAGCCGGGATTCTACAGCCCAGCCGGGGGGCTACACCTTC.